This T cell receptor beta chain was sequenced in a study of breast tumors, draining lymph nodes, adjacent tissues. Overall study results and limits: The lymph node origin of tumor T cells was framed as consistent with a hypothesis, not demonstrated. Tumor and nontumor repertoires were significantly more similar in luminal-like than in basal-like breast cancer. Most tumor T cells seemingly derive from lymph node, then expand in tumor. Tumor repertoires ranked between lymph nodes and nontumor tissue in diversity, with V and J gene preferences.

One entry per CDR3 protein results from TCRdb running MiXCR on the multiplex PCR reads. The repertoire holds about 120,000 distinct CDR3 sequences, with 20% as singletons. V was shortened by 3 bases and J by 1 base, with 9 bases between the two germline ends. The length of the CDR3 is 14 residues. Germline CDR1 is SEHNR and CDR2 is FQNEAQ (reference sequence). Samples came from axillary lymph nodes draining the breast cancer. On this clonotype: Its specificity is unknown.

This chain connects TRBV7-9 to TRBJ1-1; D not certain. This TCR was sampled from a female donor with breast cancer. Some clones in this sample may be carry-over from other donors' samples. The sequenced material came from axillary lymph node tissue. CDR3 sequence: CASSFTRSNTEAFF. CDR3 in DNA: TGTGCCAGCAGCTTCACACGGTCGAACACTGAAGCTTTCTTT.